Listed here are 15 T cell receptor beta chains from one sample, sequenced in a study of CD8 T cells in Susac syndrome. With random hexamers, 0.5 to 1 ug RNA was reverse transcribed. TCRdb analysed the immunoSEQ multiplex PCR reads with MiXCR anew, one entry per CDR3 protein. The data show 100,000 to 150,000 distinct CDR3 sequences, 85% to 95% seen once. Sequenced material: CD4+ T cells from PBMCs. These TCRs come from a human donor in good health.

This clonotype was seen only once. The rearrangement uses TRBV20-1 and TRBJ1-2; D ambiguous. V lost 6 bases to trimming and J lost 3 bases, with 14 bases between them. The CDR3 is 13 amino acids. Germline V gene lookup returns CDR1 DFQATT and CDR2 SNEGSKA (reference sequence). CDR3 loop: CSALRTEDYGYTF. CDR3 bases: TGCAGTGCCCTACGGACGGAGGACTATGGCTACACCTTC.

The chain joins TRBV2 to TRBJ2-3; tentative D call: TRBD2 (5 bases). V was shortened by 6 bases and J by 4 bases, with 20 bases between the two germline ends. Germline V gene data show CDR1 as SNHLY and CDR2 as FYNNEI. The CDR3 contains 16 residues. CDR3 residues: CASRRRTLHIADTQYF. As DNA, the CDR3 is TGTGCCAGCAGACGACGGACTCTTCATATAGCAGATACGCAGTATTTT.

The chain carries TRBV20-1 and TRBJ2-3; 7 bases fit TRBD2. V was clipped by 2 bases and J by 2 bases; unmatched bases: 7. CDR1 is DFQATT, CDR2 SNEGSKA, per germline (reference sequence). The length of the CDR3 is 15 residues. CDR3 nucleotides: TGCAGTGCTAGACTAGCGGTAGACTTCACAGATACGCAGTATTTT. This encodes CSARLAVDFTDTQYF.

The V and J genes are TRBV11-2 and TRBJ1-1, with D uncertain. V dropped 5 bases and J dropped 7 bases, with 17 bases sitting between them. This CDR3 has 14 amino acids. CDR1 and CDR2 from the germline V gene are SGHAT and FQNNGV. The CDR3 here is CASSLYQRGGEAFF. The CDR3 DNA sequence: TGTGCCAGCAGCCTCTACCAACGCGGTGGTGAAGCTTTCTTT.

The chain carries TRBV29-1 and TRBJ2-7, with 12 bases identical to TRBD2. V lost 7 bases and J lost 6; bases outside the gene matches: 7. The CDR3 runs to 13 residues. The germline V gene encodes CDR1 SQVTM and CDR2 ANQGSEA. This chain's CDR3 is CSAVTSGSREQYF. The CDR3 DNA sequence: TGCAGCGCCGTGACTAGCGGGAGTCGCGAGCAGTACTTC.

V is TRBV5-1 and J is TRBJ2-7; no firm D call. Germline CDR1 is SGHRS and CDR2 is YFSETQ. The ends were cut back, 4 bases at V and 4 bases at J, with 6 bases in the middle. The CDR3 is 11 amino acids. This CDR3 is CASSAEYEQYF. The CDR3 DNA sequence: TGCGCCAGCAGCGCTGAATACGAGCAGTACTTC.

The CDR3 bases are TGCAGTGCTAGTACGGGAGTAGCCAAAAACATTCAGTACTTC. It yields the protein CSASTGVAKNIQYF. The V and J genes are TRBV20-1 and TRBJ2-4, with a possible D match to TRBD2 (6 bases). CDR3 size: 14 residues. The germline V gene has CDR1 DFQATT and CDR2 SNEGSKA (reference sequence). V was clipped by 3 bases and J by 0 bases, with 9 bases between them.

The CDR3 region is CASRPVGPNQPQHF. DNA for the CDR3: TGTGCCAGTAGGCCCGTGGGACCCAATCAGCCCCAGCATTTT. The chain couples TRBV19 to TRBJ1-5; possible D gene TRBD1, 5 bases. CDR3 length: 14 amino acids. Per the germline V gene, CDR1 is LNHDA and CDR2 is SQIVND (reference sequence). Trimming cost V 6 bases and J 3 bases, with 12 bases left between them.

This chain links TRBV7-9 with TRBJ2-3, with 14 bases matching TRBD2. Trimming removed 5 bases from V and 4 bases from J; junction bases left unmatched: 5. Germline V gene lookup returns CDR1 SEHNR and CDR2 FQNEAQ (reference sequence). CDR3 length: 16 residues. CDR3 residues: CASSIRTSGRSDTQYF. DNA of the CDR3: TGTGCCAGCAGCATACGGACTAGCGGGAGGTCAGATACGCAGTATTTT.

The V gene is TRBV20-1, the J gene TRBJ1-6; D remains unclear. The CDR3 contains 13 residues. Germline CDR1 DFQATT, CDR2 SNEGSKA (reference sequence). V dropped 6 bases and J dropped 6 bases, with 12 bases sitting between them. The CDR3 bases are TGCAGTGCCGCCGGACCGACTAATTCACCCCTCCACTTT. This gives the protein CSAAGPTNSPLHF.

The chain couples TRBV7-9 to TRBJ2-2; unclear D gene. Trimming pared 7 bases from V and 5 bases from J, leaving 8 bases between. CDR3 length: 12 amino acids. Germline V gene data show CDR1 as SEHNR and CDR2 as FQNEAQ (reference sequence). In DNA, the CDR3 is TGTGCCAGCATGTGGGGAACCGGGGAGCTGTTTTTT. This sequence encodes CASMWGTGELFF.

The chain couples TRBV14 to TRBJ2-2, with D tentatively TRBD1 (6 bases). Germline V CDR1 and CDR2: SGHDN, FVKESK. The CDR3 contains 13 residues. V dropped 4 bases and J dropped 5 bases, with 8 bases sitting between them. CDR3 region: CASSPTGTGELFF. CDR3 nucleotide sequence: TGTGCCAGCAGCCCCACAGGGACCGGGGAGCTGTTTTTT. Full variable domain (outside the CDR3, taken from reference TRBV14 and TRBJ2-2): EAGVTQFPSHSVIEKGQTVTLRCDPISGHDNLYWYRRVMGKEIKFLLHFVKESKQDESGMPNNRFLAERTGGTYSTLKVQPAELEDSGVYFCASSPTGTGELFFGEGSRLTVL.

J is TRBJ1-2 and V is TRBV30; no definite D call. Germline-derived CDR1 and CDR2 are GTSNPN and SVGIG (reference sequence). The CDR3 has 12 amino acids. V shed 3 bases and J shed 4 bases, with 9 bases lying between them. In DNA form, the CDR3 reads TGTGCCTGGAGGAGGGTATCCTATGGCTACACCTTC. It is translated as CAWRRVSYGYTF.

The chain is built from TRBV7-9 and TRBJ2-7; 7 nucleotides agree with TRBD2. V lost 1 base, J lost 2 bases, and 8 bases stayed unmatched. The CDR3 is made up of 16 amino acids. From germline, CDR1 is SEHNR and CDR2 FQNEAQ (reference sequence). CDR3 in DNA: TGTGCCAGCAGCTTAGTAGAGCTAGCGGTACCCTACGAGCAGTACTTC. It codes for CASSLVELAVPYEQYF.

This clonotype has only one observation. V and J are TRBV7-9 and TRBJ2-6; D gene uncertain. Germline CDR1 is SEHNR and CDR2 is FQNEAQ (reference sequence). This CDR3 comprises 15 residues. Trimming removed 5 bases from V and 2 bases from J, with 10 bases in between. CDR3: CASSPTVPGANVLTF. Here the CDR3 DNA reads TGTGCCAGCAGCCCGACTGTCCCTGGGGCCAACGTCCTGACTTTC.